The present T cell receptor beta chain was sequenced within a study of blood T cells in healthy people across ages. The germline V gene encodes CDR1 MNHEY and CDR2 SMNVEV (reference sequence). This CDR3 is 19 amino acids long. The V gene end was trimmed by 7 bases and the J gene end by 1 base; junction bases not matched to a gene: 19. PCR was performed a second time for roughly 7 to 11 cycles using a sample-barcoded 5' primer and a J-beta primer mix. Every sample gave at least 2.5 million paired-end reads containing CDR3. TCRdb re-derived calls from the 5' RACE reads in MiXCR, one entry per CDR3 protein. The sample holds fewer than 900,000 distinct CDR3 sequences, roughly 34% seen once. General study findings and limits: Diversity figures based on one million T cells were deemed too low. Across samples, TCR beta diversity tracked strongly with naive T cell percentage. Naive CD4+ cells and diversity were both higher in long-lived donors than in aged donors.

In its sample, this clonotype was seen a few times. Its antigen is unknown. The chain combines TRBV27 with TRBJ2-3; 8 nucleotides match TRBD1. Sequenced sample: blood. This TCR was recovered from a young man in good health. The CDR3 nucleotides read TGTGCCAGCACGCCGCGGAGGACAGGGACGAGTATCGGCACAGATACGCAGTATTTT. Translation: CASTPRRTGTSIGTDTQYF.